This T cell receptor (beta chain) appears in the sequencing data of a study of spatial heterogeneity in lung cancer. Germline V CDR1 and CDR2: MDHEN, SYDVKM. This CDR3 has 18 residues. Between the trimmed V and J ends, which lost 2 bases and 0 bases, there was a span of 14 bases. This clonotype was counted ten times or more. TCRdb redid the calling of the 5' RACE reads with MiXCR, one entry per CDR3 protein. The sample lists 35,000 to 55,000 distinct CDR3 sequences; approximately 6.8% were seen once. Time point of the sample: sample taken at primary tumor resection. Unsorted whole RNA samples from tumor, nontumor lung or frozen PBMC were sequenced.

The chain carries TRBV28 and TRBJ2-6; the D gene is possibly TRBD2 (5 bases). This receptor was obtained from a female donor with early-stage non-small cell lung cancer. The sample was PBMCs, taken at surgery. CDR3 sequence (DNA): TGTGCCAGCAGTTTAGTGGGGAGACTGAGCTCTGGGGCCAACGTCCTGACTTTC. Translated: CASSLVGRLSSGANVLTF.